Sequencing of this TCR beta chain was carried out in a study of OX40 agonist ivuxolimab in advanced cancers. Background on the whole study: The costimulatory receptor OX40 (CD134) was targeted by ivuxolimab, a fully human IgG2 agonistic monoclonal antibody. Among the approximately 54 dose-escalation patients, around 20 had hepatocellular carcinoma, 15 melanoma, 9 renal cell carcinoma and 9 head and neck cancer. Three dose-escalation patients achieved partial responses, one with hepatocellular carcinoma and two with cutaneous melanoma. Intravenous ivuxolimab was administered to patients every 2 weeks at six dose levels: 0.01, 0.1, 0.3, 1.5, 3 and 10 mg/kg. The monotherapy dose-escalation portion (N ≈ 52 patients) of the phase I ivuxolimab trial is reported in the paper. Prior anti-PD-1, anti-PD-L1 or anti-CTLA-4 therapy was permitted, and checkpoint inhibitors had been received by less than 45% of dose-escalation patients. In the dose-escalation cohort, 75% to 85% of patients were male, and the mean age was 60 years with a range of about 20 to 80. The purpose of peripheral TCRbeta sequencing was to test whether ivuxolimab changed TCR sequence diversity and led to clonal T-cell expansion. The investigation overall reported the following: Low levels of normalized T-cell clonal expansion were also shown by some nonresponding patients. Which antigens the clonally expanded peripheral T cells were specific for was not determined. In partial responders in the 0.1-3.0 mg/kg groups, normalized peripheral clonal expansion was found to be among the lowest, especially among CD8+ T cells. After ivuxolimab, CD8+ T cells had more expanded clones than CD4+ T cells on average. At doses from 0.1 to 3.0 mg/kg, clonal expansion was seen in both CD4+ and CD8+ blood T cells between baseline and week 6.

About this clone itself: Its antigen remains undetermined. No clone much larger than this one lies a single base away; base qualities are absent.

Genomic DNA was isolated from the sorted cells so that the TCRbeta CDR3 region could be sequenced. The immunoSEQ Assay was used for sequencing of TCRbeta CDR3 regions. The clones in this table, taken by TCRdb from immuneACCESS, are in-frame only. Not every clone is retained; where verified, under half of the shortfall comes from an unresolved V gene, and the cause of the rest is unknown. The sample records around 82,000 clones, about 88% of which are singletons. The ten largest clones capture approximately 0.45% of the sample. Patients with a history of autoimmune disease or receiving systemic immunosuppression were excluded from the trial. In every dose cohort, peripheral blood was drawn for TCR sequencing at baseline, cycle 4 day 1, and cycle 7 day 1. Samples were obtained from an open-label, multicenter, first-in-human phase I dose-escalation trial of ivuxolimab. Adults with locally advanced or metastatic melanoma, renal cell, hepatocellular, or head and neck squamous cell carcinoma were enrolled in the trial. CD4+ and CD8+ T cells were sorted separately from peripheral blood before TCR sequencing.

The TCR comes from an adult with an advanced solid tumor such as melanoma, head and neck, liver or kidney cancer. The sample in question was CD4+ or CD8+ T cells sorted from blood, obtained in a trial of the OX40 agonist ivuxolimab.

The sequence in DNA is TGCGCCAGCAGCTTGGCGGGCGATGGGACTGAAGCTTTCTTT. Its coded protein is CASSLAGDGTEAFF. The chain was built from TRBV5-1 and TRBJ1-1; too little of a D gene remains to name it. The CDR3 holds 14 amino acids from the cysteine to the phenylalanine. The CDR3 DNA has 42 bases and is translated from base 1. V gives up 0 bases and J gives up 5 bases, and the segment between their germline ends measures 11 bases. The germline V gene sets CDR1 to SGHRS and CDR2 to YFSETQ.